This passage covers 11 T cell receptor beta chains from one sample sequenced in a study of CD8 T cells in acute hepatitis C reinfection. Time point meaning: naive CD8 control sorted from an acute-time-point sample. Sequencing used immunoSEQ multiplex PCR; TCRdb keeps in-frame clones, though not all of them. The data contain around 34,000 clones, 80% to 90% of them seen just once; the ten biggest clones take up less than 0.6%. The sample taken for sequencing was naive CD8+ T cells from PBMCs. The receptor set was obtained from a man aged 30 to 45 with chronic hepatitis C.

The gene calls are TRBV19 and TRBJ1-3; D not resolved. The ends were cut back, 7 bases at V and 0 bases at J, with 7 bases in the middle. CDR1 LNHDA and CDR2 SQIVND come from the germline V gene (reference sequence). The CDR3 extends over 13 amino acids. The DNA of the CDR3 is TGTGCCAGTACCCATTTCTCTGGAAACACCATATATTTT. This encodes CASTHFSGNTIYF.

This chain connects TRBV19 to TRBJ1-5; D not resolved. The CDR3 contains 17 residues. Trimming took off 1 base at V and 6 bases at J, with 19 bases between the two ends. CDR1 and CDR2 (germline): LNHDA, SQIVND (reference sequence). CDR3 loop: CASSIGGSRAGRQPQHF. In DNA, the CDR3 is TGTGCCAGTAGTATAGGGGGTAGTCGGGCAGGACGTCAGCCCCAGCATTTT.

This clone is a singleton in its sample. The CDR3 spells CASVGPNEYEQYF. The CDR3 DNA sequence: TGTGCCAGCGTGGGGCCGAATGAGTACGAGCAGTACTTC. V is TRBV7-9 and J is TRBJ2-7; a possible D gene is TRBD1 (5 bases). The CDR3 is made up of 13 amino acids. Trimming removed 8 bases from V and 4 bases from J, with 15 bases in between. Looked up from germline, CDR1 is SEHNR and CDR2 is FQNEAQ (reference sequence).

The rearrangement joins TRBV14 to TRBJ2-7, with D perhaps being TRBD1 or TRBD2 (5 bases each). The CDR3 is made up of 13 amino acids. Germline-derived CDR1 and CDR2 are SGHDN and FVKESK. The V end was cut by 3 bases, the J end by 1 base, with 7 bases between. The CDR3 bases are TGTGCCAGCAGCCACGGGGCTTCCTACGAGCAGTACTTC. Its protein is CASSHGASYEQYF. The full variable domain, in which reference TRBV14 and TRBJ2-7 provide the parts outside the CDR3, is EAGVTQFPSHSVIEKGQTVTLRCDPISGHDNLYWYRRVMGKEIKFLLHFVKESKQDESGMPNNRFLAERTGGTYSTLKVQPAELEDSGVYFCASSHGASYEQYFGPGTRLTVT.

V gene TRBV10-1 combines with J gene TRBJ2-7, with unresolved D. The CDR3 has 13 residues. Trimming took off 3 bases at V and 4 bases at J, with 10 bases between the two ends. Germline assignment: CDR1 WNHNN and CDR2 SYGVQD (reference sequence). In nucleotides, the CDR3 is TGCGCCAGCAGTGACGGTAGTGGTTACGAGCAGTACTTC. It encodes CASSDGSGYEQYF.

V usage is TRBV15 and J usage is TRBJ2-3; 10 bases map to TRBD2. The CDR3 sequence is 16 residues long. Germline V gene data show CDR1 as LNHNV and CDR2 as YYDKDF (reference sequence). The J segment lost 1 base and the V segment lost 0 bases, leaving 1 base of the junction unmatched. The CDR3 DNA reads as TGTGCCACCAGCAGAGATGGGACTAGCGGCACAGATACGCAGTATTTT. Residues: CATSRDGTSGTDTQYF.

This sequence joins TRBV7-9 and TRBJ2-1; 10 bases are a match to TRBD2. The CDR3 loop spans 15 amino acids. The junction had 4 bases not matched to a gene; V was cut back by 5 bases and J by 3 bases. CDR1 SEHNR and CDR2 FQNEAQ come from the germline V gene (reference sequence). The CDR3 sequence: CASSQLAGIYNEQFF. CDR3 coding DNA: TGTGCCAGCAGCCAACTAGCGGGAATCTACAATGAGCAGTTCTTC.

This sequence joins TRBV5-1 and TRBJ1-1; 8 nucleotides line up with TRBD1. CDR1 is SGHRS and CDR2 is YFSETQ in the germline V gene. The trim removed 4 bases at V and 1 base at J, leaving 9 bases unmatched. The CDR3 runs to 16 residues. CDR3 in amino acids: CASSPVPGGTNTEAFF. In DNA form, the CDR3 reads TGCGCCAGCAGCCCCGTGCCAGGGGGCACGAACACTGAAGCTTTCTTT.

J is TRBJ1-5 and V is TRBV19; D is possibly TRBD1 (6 bases). Trimming took 5 bases from V and 3 from J, leaving 14 bases between them. Germline CDR1 is LNHDA and CDR2 is SQIVND (reference sequence). This CDR3 is built from 15 residues. Written as DNA, the CDR3 is TGTGCCAGTAGTTTATACGGACAGCTCAATCAGCCCCAGCATTTT. Protein product: CASSLYGQLNQPQHF.

This rearrangement joins TRBV9 to TRBJ1-2; D ambiguous. The V end was cut by 4 bases, the J end by 7 bases, with 23 bases between. The CDR3 is 16 residues long. Germline values: CDR1 SGDLS, CDR2 YYNGEE. CDR3 loop: CASSTLYGFIVGGYTF. CDR3 nucleotides: TGTGCCAGCAGCACCCTCTACGGCTTCATAGTGGGTGGCTACACCTTC.

J is TRBJ2-3 and V is TRBV2, with TRBD2 matching 14 bases. CDR1 and CDR2 (germline): SNHLY, FYNNEI. The CDR3 is made up of 16 amino acids. The V segment lost 4 bases and the J segment 5 bases; nucleotides outside the gene matches: 5. CDR3 region: CASSGGLAGAEDTQYF. CDR3 DNA: TGTGCCAGCAGTGGGGGACTAGCGGGAGCGGAAGATACGCAGTATTTT.